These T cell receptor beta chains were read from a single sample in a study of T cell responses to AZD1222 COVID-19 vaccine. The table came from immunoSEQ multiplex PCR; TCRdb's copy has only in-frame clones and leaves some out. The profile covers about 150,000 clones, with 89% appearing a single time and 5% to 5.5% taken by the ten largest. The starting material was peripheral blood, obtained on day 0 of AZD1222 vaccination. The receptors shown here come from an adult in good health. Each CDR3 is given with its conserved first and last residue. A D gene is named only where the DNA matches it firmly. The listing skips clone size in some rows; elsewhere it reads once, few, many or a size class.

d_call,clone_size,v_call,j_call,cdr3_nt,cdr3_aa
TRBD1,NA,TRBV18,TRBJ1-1,TGTGCCAGCTCACTGGACAGGAGTGAAGCTTTCTTT,CASSLDRSEAFF
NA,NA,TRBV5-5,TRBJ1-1,TGTGCCAGCAGCTTGGGTAGGCGGGGAGTGACTGAAGCTTTCTTT,CASSLGRRGVTEAFF
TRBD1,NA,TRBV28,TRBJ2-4,TGTGCCAGCAGTTGGGTCACAGGGGTCAAAAACATTCAGTACTTC,CASSWVTGVKNIQYF
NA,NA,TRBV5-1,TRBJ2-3,TGCGCCAGCAACGAGGGGGGTACAGATACGCAGTATTTT,CASNEGGTDTQYF
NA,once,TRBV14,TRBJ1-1,TGTGCCAGCAGCCAAGATTGGGCGTCAGTCCGTAACACTGAAGCTTTCTTT,CASSQDWASVRNTEAFF
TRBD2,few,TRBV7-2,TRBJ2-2,TGTGCCAGCAGCTCTGGGACTAGCGGGAGGATGGGCACCGGGGAGCTGTTTTTT,CASSSGTSGRMGTGELFF
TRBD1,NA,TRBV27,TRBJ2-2,TGTGCCAGCAGCAGACAGGGGATGGTAAACACCGGGGAGCTGTTTTTT,CASSRQGMVNTGELFF
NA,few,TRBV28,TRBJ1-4,TGTGCCAGCAACCCCGGACGCAGGCAGGGGAAACTGTTTTTT,CASNPGRRQGKLFF
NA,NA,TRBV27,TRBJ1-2,TGTGCCAGCAGTTTATCGAGTGGACGGACCTATGGCTACACCTTC,CASSLSSGRTYGYTF
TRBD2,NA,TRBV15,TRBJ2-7,TGTGCCACCAGCCGGGGACTAGCGGAGAACTTCTACGAGCAGTACTTC,CATSRGLAENFYEQYF
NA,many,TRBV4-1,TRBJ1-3,TGCGCCAGCAGCCATTCCCCCGGGGACATCAGAGCCTCTGGAAACACCATATATTTT,CASSHSPGDIRASGNTIYF
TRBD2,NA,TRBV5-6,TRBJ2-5,TGTGCCAGCAGCTCCGGGACTAGAGTAGAGACCCAGTACTTC,CASSSGTRVETQYF
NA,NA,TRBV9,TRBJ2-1,TGTGCCAGCAGCGTAGAGCCTAGTCGGGCGCATGAGCAGTTCTTC,CASSVEPSRAHEQFF
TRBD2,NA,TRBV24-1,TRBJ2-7,TGTGCCACCAGTGACCCAAGCGGGAGCTACGAGCAGTACTTC,CATSDPSGSYEQYF
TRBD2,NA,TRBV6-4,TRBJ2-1,TGTGCCAGCAGTGAGGCTAGCGGGAGTTTCCATGAGCAGTTCTTC,CASSEASGSFHEQFF
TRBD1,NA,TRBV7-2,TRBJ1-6,TGTGCCAGCAGCCCACAGGGGGCTATGAATTCACCCCTCCACTTT,CASSPQGAMNSPLHF
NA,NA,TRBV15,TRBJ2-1,TGTGCCACCAGCAGAGAAAACAGATATTACAATGAGCAGTTCTTC,CATSRENRYYNEQFF
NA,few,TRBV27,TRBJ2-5,TGTGCCAGCAGTTTATCGGGTCCCCCCCTCCGCCCCAAAGAGACCCAGTACTTC,CASSLSGPPLRPKETQYF
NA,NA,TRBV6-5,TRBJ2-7,TGTGCCAGCAGGGGAGTCCACGAGCAGTACTTC,CASRGVHEQYF
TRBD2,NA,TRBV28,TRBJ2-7,TGTGCCAGCAGCCCGGACAGGGCAGGACTAGCGGGATTCTACGAGCAGTACTTC,CASSPDRAGLAGFYEQYF
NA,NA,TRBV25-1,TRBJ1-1,TGTGCCAGCAGCGAAATGAGGGGGACGAACACTGAAGCTTTCTTT,CASSEMRGTNTEAFF
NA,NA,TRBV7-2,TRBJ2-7,TGTGCCAGCAGCTTAAAATCTGGCTACGAGCAGTACTTC,CASSLKSGYEQYF
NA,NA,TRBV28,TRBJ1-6,TGTGCCAGCAGTTTTCGGGGGCGGGAAGGATCACCCCTCCACTTT,CASSFRGREGSPLHF
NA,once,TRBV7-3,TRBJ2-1,TGTGCCAGCAGCTTACAGGGATACAATGAGCAGTTCTTC,CASSLQGYNEQFF
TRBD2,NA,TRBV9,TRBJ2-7,TGTGCCAGCAGCGGACTTAGCGGGACTGGGGGAGAGCAGTACTTC,CASSGLSGTGGEQYF
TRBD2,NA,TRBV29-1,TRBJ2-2,TGCAGCGTCACGACTAGCGGGATGAGAAGCACCGGGGAGCTGTTTTTT,CSVTTSGMRSTGELFF
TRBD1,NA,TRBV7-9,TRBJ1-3,TGTGCCAGCAGGGAGGGACAGTCTGGAAACACCATATATTTT,CASREGQSGNTIYF
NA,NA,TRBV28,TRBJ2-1,TGTGCCAGCAGGATATTCAGGGGAAATGAGCAGTTCTTC,CASRIFRGNEQFF
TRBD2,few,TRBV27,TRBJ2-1,TGTGCCAGCAGCTGGGAGCGGGAGGTCTCCTACAATGAGCAGTTCTTC,CASSWEREVSYNEQFF
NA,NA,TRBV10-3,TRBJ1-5,TGTGCCATCAGTCGAGGGGTAGATCAGCCCCAGCATTTT,CAISRGVDQPQHF
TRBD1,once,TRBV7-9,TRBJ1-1,TGTGCCAGCAGCCCCCAGGGGGCGCAGAGTTCTGAAGCTTTCTTT,CASSPQGAQSSEAFF
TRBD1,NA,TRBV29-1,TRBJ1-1,TGCAGCTCATCAGGGGGCGACGGCACTGAAGCTTTCTTT,CSSSGGDGTEAFF
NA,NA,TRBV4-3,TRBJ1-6,TGCGCCAGCAGCCAAGGTGGAGGGGGGTCCTATAATTCACCCCTCCACTTT,CASSQGGGGSYNSPLHF
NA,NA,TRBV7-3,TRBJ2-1,TGTGCCAGCAGCCAAAGCGCGAAAGGGCGACCCGCCTACAATGAGCAGTTCTTC,CASSQSAKGRPAYNEQFF
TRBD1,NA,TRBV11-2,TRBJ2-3,TGTGCCAGCAGCTTAATGGGGGGACAGGGGGTAGATACGCAGTATTTT,CASSLMGGQGVDTQYF
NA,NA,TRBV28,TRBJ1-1,TGTGCCAGCAGTTTACTTCCAGAGAACACTGAAGCTTTCTTT,CASSLLPENTEAFF
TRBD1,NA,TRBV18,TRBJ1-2,TGTGCCAGCTCACCGGACAGGGGGCTTGGCTACACCTTC,CASSPDRGLGYTF
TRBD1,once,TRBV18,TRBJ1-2,TGTGCCAGCTCCCCCGGGACAGGGATAGGCTACACCTTC,CASSPGTGIGYTF
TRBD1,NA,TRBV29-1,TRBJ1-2,TGCAGCGTCGAAAAAGCCGGGACAGGGAATGGCTACACCTTC,CSVEKAGTGNGYTF
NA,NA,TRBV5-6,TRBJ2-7,TGTGCCAGCAGCTTGTTTCCAGCGCAGTACGAGCAGTACTTC,CASSLFPAQYEQYF